Included here is one T cell receptor beta chain sequence, with context. Sequencing of TCR beta, carried out with a high-throughput approach, was applied to CD8+ and CD4+ T cells from the blood. Healthy donors were controls matched for age and sex. Negative isolation was used for CD8+ and CD4+ T cells, and FACS enrichment was applied to TEMRA cells. The RNA, about 0.45 to 1 ug, was put through reverse transcription using random hexamers. Across 54 Vbeta and 13 Jbeta, immunoSEQ multiplex PCR amplified TCR beta CDR3. One entry per CDR3 protein, called by TCRdb with MiXCR from the immunoSEQ multiplex PCR reads. Among some 150,000 distinct CDR3 sequences listed, approximately 95% were seen once. Germline values: CDR1 GTSNPN, CDR2 SVGIG (reference sequence). The CDR3 consists of 18 residues. Trimming removed 0 bases from V and 0 bases from J, with 20 bases in between. This record belongs to a study of CD8 T cells in Susac syndrome.

The gene calls are TRBV30 and TRBJ1-1, with no clear D. The clonotype comes from a human donor in good health. Sequencing input: CD4+ T cells from PBMCs. In DNA form, the CDR3 reads TGTGCCTGGAGTGTATTGCAACCTTTGGGGATCATGAACACTGAAGCTTTCTTT. This gives the protein CAWSVLQPLGIMNTEAFF.